This T cell receptor beta chain was profiled in a study of OX40 agonist ivuxolimab in advanced cancers. General study findings and limits: Clonal expansion by week 6 occurred in CD4+ and CD8+ blood T cells (at 0.1 to 3.0 mg/kg).

Assay used: immunoSEQ multiplex PCR; TCRdb lists only in-frame clones, some missing. The sample has roughly 60,000 clones; 91% are singletons. The CDR3 extends over 10 amino acids. Trimming stripped 10 bases from V and 7 bases from J, with 8 bases between. In germline, CDR1 is LNHDA, CDR2 SQIVND (reference sequence). For this clone: Its target is unknown.

The TCR was taken from an adult with an advanced solid tumor such as melanoma, head and neck, liver or kidney cancer. The genes are TRBV19 and TRBJ2-1; D is perhaps TRBD1 (6 bases). This specimen was CD4+ or CD8+ T cells sorted from blood, taken in a trial of the OX40 agonist ivuxolimab. The CDR3, as DNA: TGTGCCAACACAGGGAATGAGCAGTTCTTC. Translated, it gives CANTGNEQFF.